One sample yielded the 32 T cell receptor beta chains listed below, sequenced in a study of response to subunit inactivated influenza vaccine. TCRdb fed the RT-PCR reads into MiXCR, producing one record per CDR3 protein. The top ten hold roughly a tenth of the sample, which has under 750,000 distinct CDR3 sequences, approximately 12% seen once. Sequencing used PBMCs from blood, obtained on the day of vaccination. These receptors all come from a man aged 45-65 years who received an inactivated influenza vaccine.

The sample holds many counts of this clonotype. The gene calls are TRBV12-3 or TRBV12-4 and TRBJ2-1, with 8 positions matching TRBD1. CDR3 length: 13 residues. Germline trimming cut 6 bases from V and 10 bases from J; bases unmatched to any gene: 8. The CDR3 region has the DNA TGTGCCAGCAGGGGGACAGGAGGCTACGAGCAGTTCTTC. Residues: CASRGTGGYEQFF.

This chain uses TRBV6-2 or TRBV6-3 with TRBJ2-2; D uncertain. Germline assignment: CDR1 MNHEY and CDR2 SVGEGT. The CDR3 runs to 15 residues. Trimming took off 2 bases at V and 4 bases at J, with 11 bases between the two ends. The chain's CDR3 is CASSYSVVATGELFF. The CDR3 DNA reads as TGTGCCAGCAGTTACAGCGTTGTTGCCACCGGGGAGCTGTTTTTT.

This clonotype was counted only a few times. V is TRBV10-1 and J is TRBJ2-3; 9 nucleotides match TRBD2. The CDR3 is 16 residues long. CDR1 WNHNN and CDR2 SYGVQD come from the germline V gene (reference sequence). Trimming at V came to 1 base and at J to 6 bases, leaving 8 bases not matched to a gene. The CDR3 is CASSEYGGGALDTQYF. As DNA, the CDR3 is TGCGCCAGCAGTGAGTACGGCGGGGGGGCCTTGGATACGCAGTATTTT.

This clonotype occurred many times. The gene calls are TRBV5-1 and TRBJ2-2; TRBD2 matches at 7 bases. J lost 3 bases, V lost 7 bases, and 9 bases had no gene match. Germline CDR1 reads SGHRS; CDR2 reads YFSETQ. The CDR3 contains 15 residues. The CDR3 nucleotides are TGCGCCAGCGAAGATCGCGGGAGTCACACCGGGGAGCTGTTTTTT. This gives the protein CASEDRGSHTGELFF.

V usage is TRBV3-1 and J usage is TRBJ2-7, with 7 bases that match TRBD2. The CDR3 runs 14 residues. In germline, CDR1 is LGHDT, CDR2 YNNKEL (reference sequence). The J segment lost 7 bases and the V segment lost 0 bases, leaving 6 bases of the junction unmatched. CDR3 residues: CASSQDSGGREQYF. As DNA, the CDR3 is TGTGCCAGCAGCCAAGATTCCGGGGGGAGGGAGCAGTACTTC.

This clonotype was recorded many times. As DNA, the CDR3 is TGTGCCAGCAGCCACTCGCGACAGACACTGAACACTGAAGCTTTCTTT. Its protein product is CASSHSRQTLNTEAFF. The chain links TRBV11-2 to TRBJ1-1; tentatively, D is TRBD1 (5 bases). Germline V gene sequence: CDR1 SGHAT, CDR2 FQNNGV. The CDR3 extends over 16 amino acids. Deletions cut 5 bases from V and 0 bases from J, with 16 bases between.

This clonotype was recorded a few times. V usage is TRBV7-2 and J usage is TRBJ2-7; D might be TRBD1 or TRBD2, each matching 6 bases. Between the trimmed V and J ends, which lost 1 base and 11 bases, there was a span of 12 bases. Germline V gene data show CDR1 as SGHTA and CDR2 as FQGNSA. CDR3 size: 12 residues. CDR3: CASSLEGGPKYF. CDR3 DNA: TGTGCCAGCAGCTTAGAGGGGGGCCCCAAGTACTTC.

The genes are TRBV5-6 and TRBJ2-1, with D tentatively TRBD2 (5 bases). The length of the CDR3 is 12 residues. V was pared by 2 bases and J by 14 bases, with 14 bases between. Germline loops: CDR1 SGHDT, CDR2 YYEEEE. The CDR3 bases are TGTGCCAGCAGCTTTGACCAGAGGGTGAAGTTCTTC. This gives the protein CASSFDQRVKFF. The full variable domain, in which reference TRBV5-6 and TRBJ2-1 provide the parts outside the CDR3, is DAGVTQSPTHLIKTRGQQVTLRCSPKSGHDTVSWYQQALGQGPQFIFQYYEEEERQRGNFPDRFSGHQFPNYSSELNVNALLLGDSALYLCASSFDQRVKFFGPGTRLTVL.

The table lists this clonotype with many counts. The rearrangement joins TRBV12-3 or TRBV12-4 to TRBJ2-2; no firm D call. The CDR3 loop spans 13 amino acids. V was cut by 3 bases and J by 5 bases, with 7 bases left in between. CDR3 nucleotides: TGTGCCAGCAGTTTCTTCAAAACCGGGGAGCTGTTTTTT. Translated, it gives CASSFFKTGELFF.

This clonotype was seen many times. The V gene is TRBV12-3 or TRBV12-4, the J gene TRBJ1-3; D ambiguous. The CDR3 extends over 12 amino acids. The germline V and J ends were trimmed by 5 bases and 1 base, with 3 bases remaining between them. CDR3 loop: CASSTSGNTIYF. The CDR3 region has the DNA TGTGCCAGCAGTACATCTGGAAACACCATATATTTT.

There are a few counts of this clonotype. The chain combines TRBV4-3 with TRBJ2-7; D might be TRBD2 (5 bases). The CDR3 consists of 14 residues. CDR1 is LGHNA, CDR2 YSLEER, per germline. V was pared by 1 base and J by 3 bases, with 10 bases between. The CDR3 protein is CASSQGTPGYEQYF. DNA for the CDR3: TGCGCCAGCAGCCAAGGGACTCCCGGCTACGAGCAGTACTTC.

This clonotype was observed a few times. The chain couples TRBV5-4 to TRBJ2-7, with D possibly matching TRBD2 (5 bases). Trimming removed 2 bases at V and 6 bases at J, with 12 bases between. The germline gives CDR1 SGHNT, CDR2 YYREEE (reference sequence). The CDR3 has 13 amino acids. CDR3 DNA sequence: TGTGCCAGCAGCTTTGGGGAAGGAGGCGAGCAGTACTTC. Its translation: CASSFGEGGEQYF.

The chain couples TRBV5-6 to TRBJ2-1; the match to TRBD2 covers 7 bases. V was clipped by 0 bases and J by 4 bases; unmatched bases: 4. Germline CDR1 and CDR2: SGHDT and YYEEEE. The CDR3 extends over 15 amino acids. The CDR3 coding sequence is TGTGCCAGCAGCTTGGGGGGACTACCGTACAATGAGCAGTTCTTC. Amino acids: CASSLGGLPYNEQFF.

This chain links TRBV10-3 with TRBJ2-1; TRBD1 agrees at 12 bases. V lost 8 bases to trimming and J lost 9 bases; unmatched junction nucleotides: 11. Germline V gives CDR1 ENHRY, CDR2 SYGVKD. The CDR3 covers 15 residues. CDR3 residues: CAIASGDRGHIEQFF. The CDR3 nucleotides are TGTGCCATCGCATCGGGGGACAGGGGGCATATTGAGCAGTTCTTC.

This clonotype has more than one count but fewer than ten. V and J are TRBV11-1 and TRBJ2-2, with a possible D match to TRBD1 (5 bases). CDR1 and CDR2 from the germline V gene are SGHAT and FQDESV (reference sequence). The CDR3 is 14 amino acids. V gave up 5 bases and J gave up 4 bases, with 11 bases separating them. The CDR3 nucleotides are TGTGCCAGCAGCCCCCACCAGGGCACCGGGGAGCTGTTTTTT. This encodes CASSPHQGTGELFF. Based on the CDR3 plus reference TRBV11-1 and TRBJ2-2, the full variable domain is EAEVAQSPRYKITEKSQAVAFWCDPISGHATLYWYRQILGQGPELLVQFQDESVVDDSQLPKDRFSAERLKGVDSTLKIQPAELGDSAMYLCASSPHQGTGELFFGEGSRLTVL.

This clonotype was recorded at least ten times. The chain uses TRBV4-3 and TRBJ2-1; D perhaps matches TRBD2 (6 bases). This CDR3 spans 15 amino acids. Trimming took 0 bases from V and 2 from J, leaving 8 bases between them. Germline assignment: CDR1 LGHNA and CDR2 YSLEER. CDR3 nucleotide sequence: TGCGCCAGCAGCCAAGATCGCGGGGCCTACAATGAGCAGTTCTTC. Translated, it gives CASSQDRGAYNEQFF.

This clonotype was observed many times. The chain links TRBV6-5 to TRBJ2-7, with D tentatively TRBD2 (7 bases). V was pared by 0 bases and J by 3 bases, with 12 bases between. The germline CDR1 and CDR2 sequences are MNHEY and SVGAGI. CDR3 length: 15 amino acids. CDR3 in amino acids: CASSYSGGPLYEQYF. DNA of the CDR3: TGTGCCAGCAGTTACTCGGGGGGGCCCCTCTACGAGCAGTACTTC.

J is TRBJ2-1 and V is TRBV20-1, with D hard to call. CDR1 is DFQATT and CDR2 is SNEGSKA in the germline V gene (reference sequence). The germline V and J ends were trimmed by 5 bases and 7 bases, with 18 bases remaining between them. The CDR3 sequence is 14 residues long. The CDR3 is CSAEHYLLRNEQFF. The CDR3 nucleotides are TGCAGTGCTGAACACTATCTCCTTAGGAATGAGCAGTTCTTC.

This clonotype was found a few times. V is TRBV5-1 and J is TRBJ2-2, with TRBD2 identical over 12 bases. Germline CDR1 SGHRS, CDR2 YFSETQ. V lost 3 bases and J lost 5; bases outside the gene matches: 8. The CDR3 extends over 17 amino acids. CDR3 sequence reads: CASSWKGTSGQTGELFF. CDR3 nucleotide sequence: TGCGCCAGCAGCTGGAAAGGGACTAGCGGGCAAACCGGGGAGCTGTTTTTT.

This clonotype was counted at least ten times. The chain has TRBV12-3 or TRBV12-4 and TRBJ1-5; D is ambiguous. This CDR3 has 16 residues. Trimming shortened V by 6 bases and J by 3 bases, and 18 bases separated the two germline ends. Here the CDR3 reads CASSPQLGMNNQPQHF. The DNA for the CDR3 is TGTGCCAGCAGCCCCCAATTGGGAATGAACAATCAGCCCCAGCATTTT.

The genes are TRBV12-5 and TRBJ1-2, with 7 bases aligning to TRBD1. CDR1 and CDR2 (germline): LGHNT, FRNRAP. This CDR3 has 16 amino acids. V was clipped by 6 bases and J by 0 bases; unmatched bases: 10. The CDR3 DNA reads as TGTGCTAGTGGCAATACCCCGGGACAGACTAACTATGGCTACACCTTC. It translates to CASGNTPGQTNYGYTF.

CDR3 sequence: CASSQALSDAGEQFF. As DNA, the CDR3 is TGCGCCAGCAGCCAAGCTCTGAGTGACGCTGGGGAGCAGTTCTTC. The chain employs TRBV4-3 and TRBJ2-1; no firm D call. CDR1 and CDR2 from the germline V gene are LGHNA and YSLEER. Trimming shortened V by 1 base and J by 10 bases, and 17 bases separated the two germline ends. The CDR3 loop spans 15 amino acids.

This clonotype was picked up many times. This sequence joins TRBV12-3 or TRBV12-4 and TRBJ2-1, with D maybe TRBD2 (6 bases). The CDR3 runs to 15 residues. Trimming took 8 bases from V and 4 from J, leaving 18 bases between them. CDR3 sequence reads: CASSNVGGTYNEQFF. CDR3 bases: TGTGCCAGCTCCAACGTCGGCGGGACTTACAATGAGCAGTTCTTC.

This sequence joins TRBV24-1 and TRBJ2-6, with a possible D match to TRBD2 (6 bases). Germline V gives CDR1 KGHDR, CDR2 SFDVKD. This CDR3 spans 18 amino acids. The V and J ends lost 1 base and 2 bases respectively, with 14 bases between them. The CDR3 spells CATSDFRDSETGANVLTF. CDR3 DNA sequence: TGTGCCACCAGTGATTTCCGGGACTCCGAGACTGGGGCCAACGTCCTGACTTTC.

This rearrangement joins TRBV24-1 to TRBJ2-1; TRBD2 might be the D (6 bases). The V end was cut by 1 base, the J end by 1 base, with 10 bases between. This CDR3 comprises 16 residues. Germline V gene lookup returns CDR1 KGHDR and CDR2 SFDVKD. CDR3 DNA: TGTGCCACCAGTGATTTTGCAGCGGGTTCCTACAATGAGCAGTTCTTC. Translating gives CATSDFAAGSYNEQFF.

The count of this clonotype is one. CDR3 region: CASSFQITYEQYF. The CDR3 nucleotides read TGTGCCAGCAGCTTTCAGATTACCTACGAGCAGTACTTC. The J gene is TRBJ2-7, the V gene TRBV7-2; D not resolved. CDR1 is SGHTA, CDR2 FQGNSA, per germline. The CDR3 spans 13 residues. Trimming took 3 bases from V and 2 from J, leaving 8 bases between them.

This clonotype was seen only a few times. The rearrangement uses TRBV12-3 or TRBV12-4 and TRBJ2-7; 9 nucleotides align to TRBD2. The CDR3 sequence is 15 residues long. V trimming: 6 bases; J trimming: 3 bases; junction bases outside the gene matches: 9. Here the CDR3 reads CASSRTLAGSYEQYF. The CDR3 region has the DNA TGTGCCAGCAGCAGGACCCTAGCGGGGAGCTACGAGCAGTACTTC.

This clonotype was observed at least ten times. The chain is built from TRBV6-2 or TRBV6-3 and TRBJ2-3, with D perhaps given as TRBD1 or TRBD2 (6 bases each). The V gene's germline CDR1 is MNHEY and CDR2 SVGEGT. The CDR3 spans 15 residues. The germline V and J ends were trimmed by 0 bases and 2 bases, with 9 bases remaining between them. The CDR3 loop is CASSYSPGATDTQYF. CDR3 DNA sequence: TGTGCCAGCAGTTACTCGCCGGGGGCCACAGATACGCAGTATTTT.

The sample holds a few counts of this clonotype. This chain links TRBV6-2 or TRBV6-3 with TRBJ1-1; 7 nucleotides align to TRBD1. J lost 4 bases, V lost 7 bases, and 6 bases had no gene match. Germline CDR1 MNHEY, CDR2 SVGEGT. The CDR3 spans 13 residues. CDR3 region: CASIRQGGTEAFF. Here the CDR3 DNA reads TGTGCCAGCATTCGACAGGGCGGCACTGAAGCTTTCTTT.

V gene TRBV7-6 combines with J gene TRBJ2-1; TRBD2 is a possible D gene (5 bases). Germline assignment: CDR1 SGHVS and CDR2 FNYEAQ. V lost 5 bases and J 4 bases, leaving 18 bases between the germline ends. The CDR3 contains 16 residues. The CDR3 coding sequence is TGTGCCAGCAGCCTACTGTCGGCCTCGGGGTACAATGAGCAGTTCTTC. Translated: CASSLLSASGYNEQFF.

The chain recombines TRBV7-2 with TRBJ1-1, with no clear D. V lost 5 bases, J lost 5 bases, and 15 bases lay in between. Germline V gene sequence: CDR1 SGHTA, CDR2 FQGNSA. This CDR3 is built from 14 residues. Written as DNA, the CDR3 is TGTGCCAGCAGCCCCCGGCTAGTCGGAACTGAAGCTTTCTTT. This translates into CASSPRLVGTEAFF.

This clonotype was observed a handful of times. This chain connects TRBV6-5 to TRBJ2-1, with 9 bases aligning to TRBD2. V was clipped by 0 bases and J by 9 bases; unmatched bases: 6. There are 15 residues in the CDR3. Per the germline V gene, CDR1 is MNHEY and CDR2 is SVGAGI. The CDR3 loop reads CASSYSAGGLREQFF. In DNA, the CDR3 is TGTGCCAGCAGTTACTCGGCGGGGGGGCTCCGTGAGCAGTTCTTC.